This TCR beta chain appears in the sequencing data of a study of identifying expanded T cells in peripheral blood. Overall study findings and caveats: Roughly two-week clone count variance significantly increased as total template count grew.

The table came from immunoSEQ multiplex PCR; TCRdb's copy has only in-frame clones and leaves some out. Seen here are about 94,000 clones, 88% observed once, and the top ten hold approximately 5.4%. As regards this clone: Its target is not known.

Germline V gene sequence: CDR1 LGHNA, CDR2 YSLEER. V lost 0 bases and J lost 8, with 13 bases in between. The CDR3 has 14 residues. This clonotype was obtained from a person aged 18 to 70 in good health. The genes are TRBV4-3 and TRBJ1-2, with unresolved D. The sequenced material came from blood. The CDR3 coding sequence is TGCGCCAGCAGCCAAGAAACCGAGTATCAAGGCTACACCTTC. It codes for CASSQETEYQGYTF.